The 28 T cell receptor beta chains below all came from one sample that was sequenced in a study of blood T cell repertoires in COVID-19 (dated by TCRdb to the early 2020s). The library was made by the immunoSEQ multiplex PCR assay. Entries here come from immuneACCESS through TCRdb and include only in-frame sequences with V and J called. Some clones fail to appear in such tables; in the studies checked, an unresolved V gene covers under half of the shortfall, and the cause of the remainder is unknown. The sample table records roughly 120,000 clones; more than 80% of these occur just once. Of the sample, around 3% falls within the top ten clones. Sequencing was performed on peripheral blood. The origin of the receptors is a woman aged 80 or over with COVID-19, enrolled during active disease.

CDR3 DNA: TGTGCCAGCAGCTCGAGACTAGCGGGGTTAAACATTCAGTACTTC. Its translation: CASSSRLAGLNIQYF. V is TRBV7-8 and J is TRBJ2-4; 11 nucleotides align to TRBD2. The CDR3 loop spans 15 amino acids. Trimming took 4 bases from V and 6 from J; bases not matched to a gene: 5. The germline gives CDR1 SGHVS, CDR2 FQNEAQ.

The chain is built from TRBV28 and TRBJ1-4, with D possibly being TRBD1 (5 bases). Germline V gene lookup returns CDR1 MDHEN and CDR2 SYDVKM. The V end lost 8 bases, the J end lost 5 bases, and 9 bases lay between the germline ends. The CDR3 spans 12 residues. For the CDR3, the DNA is TGTGCCAGCCAGCGGGGGAATGAAAAACTGTTTTTT. Translated, it gives CASQRGNEKLFF.

The genes are TRBV4-3 and TRBJ2-3; 7 bases map to TRBD2. This CDR3 has 19 amino acids. Germline V gives CDR1 LGHNA, CDR2 YSLEER. Trimming took 4 bases from V and 6 from J; bases not matched to a gene: 22. CDR3 DNA: TGCGCCAGCAGCCTCCCCGGCCGGGACTATCTTCTGATTTTGGATACGCAGTATTTT. It encodes CASSLPGRDYLLILDTQYF.

The rearrangement uses TRBV27 and TRBJ2-7; maybe TRBD2 (6 bases). CDR1 is MNHEY and CDR2 is SMNVEV in the germline V gene (reference sequence). This CDR3 region has 15 residues. Trimming left V 6 bases short and J 6 bases short, with 21 bases between. CDR3 loop: CASRQNLQTGGEQYF. Here the CDR3 DNA reads TGTGCCAGCAGACAAAACCTCCAAACCGGGGGCGAGCAGTACTTC.

This clone was found once. The CDR3 region has the DNA TGTGCCAGCAGTCGGACAGGGATCCACAATGAGCAGTTCTTC. Residues: CASSRTGIHNEQFF. The chain joins TRBV7-2 to TRBJ2-1; TRBD1 matches 8 bases. The CDR3 consists of 14 residues. V lost 6 bases, J lost 5 bases, and 6 bases stayed unmatched. Germline CDR1 SGHTA, CDR2 FQGNSA.

The rearrangement uses TRBV28 and TRBJ2-5; TRBD2 is a possible D gene (6 bases). The germline CDR1 and CDR2 sequences are MDHEN and SYDVKM. This CDR3 comprises 15 residues. The V end lost 5 bases, the J end lost 4 bases, and 17 bases lay between the germline ends. This CDR3 is CASSPGGVSIETQYF. CDR3 DNA: TGTGCCAGCAGTCCTGGAGGGGTTTCGATAGAGACCCAGTACTTC.

V is TRBV9 and J is TRBJ2-1; 11 bases match TRBD2. The trim removed 4 bases at V and 6 bases at J, leaving 6 bases unmatched. The CDR3 is 15 amino acids. CDR1 and CDR2 from the germline V gene are SGDLS and YYNGEE. CDR3 protein: CASSLIAGGGNEQFF. The CDR3 nucleotides are TGTGCCAGCAGCCTAATAGCGGGAGGGGGCAATGAGCAGTTCTTC.

The rearrangement joins TRBV19 to TRBJ2-2, with 9 bases matching TRBD1. Losses at the gene ends were 5 bases for V and 5 bases for J; bases not matched to a gene: 6. The CDR3 runs to 15 residues. Germline-derived CDR1 and CDR2 are LNHDA and SQIVND (reference sequence). The CDR3 here is CASSSTGTGTGELFF. In nucleotides, the CDR3 is TGTGCCAGTAGTTCGACCGGGACAGGGACCGGGGAGCTGTTTTTT.

V usage is TRBV10-3 and J usage is TRBJ2-3, with D maybe TRBD1 (6 bases). V dropped 0 bases and J dropped 0 bases, with 7 bases sitting between them. The V gene's germline CDR1 is ENHRY and CDR2 SYGVKD. The CDR3 length is 15 residues. The CDR3 spells CAISESQGSTDTQYF. The CDR3 region has the DNA TGTGCCATCAGTGAGTCCCAGGGGAGCACAGATACGCAGTATTTT.

This chain uses TRBV7-3 with TRBJ2-3, with 7 bases fitting TRBD2. J gave up 4 bases and V 1 base, and 14 bases lay outside the gene matches. This CDR3 contains 18 residues. Germline lookup yields CDR1 SGHTA and CDR2 FQGTGA. Here the CDR3 DNA reads TGTGCCAGCAGCTTAATCGGGGTGAGCGGGAAGGTGGCAGATACGCAGTATTTT. Translation: CASSLIGVSGKVADTQYF.

This chain links TRBV27 with TRBJ1-1; unclear D gene. Looked up from germline, CDR1 is MNHEY and CDR2 is SMNVEV (reference sequence). With 2 bases removed from V and 4 bases from J, the gap between germline ends came to 8 bases. CDR3 length: 13 amino acids. The CDR3 here is CASSLEVTTEAFF. CDR3 DNA: TGTGCCAGCAGTTTAGAGGTCACCACTGAAGCTTTCTTT.

The chain is built from TRBV29-1 and TRBJ2-3; TRBD2 matches at 7 bases. CDR1 SQVTM and CDR2 ANQGSEA come from the germline V gene. The V and J ends lost 6 bases and 2 bases, in that order; junction bases with no gene match: 5. This CDR3 comprises 13 residues. CDR3 amino acids: CSVRGVSTDTQYF. The CDR3 DNA follows: TGCAGCGTCCGGGGGGTTTCCACAGATACGCAGTATTTT.

This chain links TRBV4-3 with TRBJ2-1; 11 bases are shared with TRBD2. The V gene end was trimmed by 0 bases and the J gene end by 7 bases; junction bases not matched to a gene: 8. The germline gives CDR1 LGHNA, CDR2 YSLEER. The CDR3 is 17 residues long. The CDR3: CASSQDLVRTSGNEQFF. The CDR3 DNA reads TGCGCCAGCAGCCAAGATCTCGTTAGGACTAGCGGGAATGAGCAGTTCTTC.

The chain couples TRBV7-2 to TRBJ2-5; D is ambiguous. Deletions cut 5 bases from V and 1 base from J, with 8 bases between. CDR3 length: 13 amino acids. Germline values: CDR1 SGHTA, CDR2 FQGNSA. CDR3: CASSRDFQETQYF. DNA of the CDR3: TGTGCCAGCAGCCGCGATTTCCAAGAGACCCAGTACTTC. Looking up the rest from reference TRBV7-2 and TRBJ2-5 gives the full variable domain: GAGVSQSPSNKVTEKGKDVELRCDPISGHTALYWYRQSLGQGLEFLIYFQGNSAPDKSGLPSDRFSAERTGGSVSTLTIQRTQQEDSAVYLCASSRDFQETQYFGPGTRLLVL.

CDR3 residues: CASSFGTATYEQYF. The CDR3 nucleotides are TGTGCCAGCAGTTTTGGGACTGCGACCTACGAGCAGTACTTC. The chain is built from TRBV6-1 and TRBJ2-7; D may be TRBD2 (6 bases). From germline, CDR1 is MNHNS and CDR2 SASEGT. The germline V and J ends were trimmed by 5 bases and 2 bases, with 13 bases remaining between them. This CDR3 contains 14 residues.

This rearrangement joins TRBV11-2 to TRBJ2-7; perhaps TRBD2 as D (7 bases). V was pared by 4 bases and J by 0 bases, with 19 bases between. Germline loops: CDR1 SGHAT, CDR2 FQNNGV. This CDR3 has 17 amino acids. The CDR3 loop is CASSSPGRGRSSYEQYF. The CDR3 region has the DNA TGTGCCAGCAGCTCTCCTGGGAGGGGGAGGAGCTCCTACGAGCAGTACTTC. The full variable domain, with the rest looked up from reference TRBV11-2 and TRBJ2-7, is EAGVAQSPRYKIIEKRQSVAFWCNPISGHATLYWYQQILGQGPKLLIQFQNNGVVDDSQLPKDRFSAERLKGVDSTLKIQPAKLEDSAVYLCASSSPGRGRSSYEQYFGPGTRLTVT.

The chain recombines TRBV7-8 with TRBJ2-7, with D unclear. Germline lookup yields CDR1 SGHVS and CDR2 FQNEAQ. The CDR3 consists of 13 residues. Trimming pared 8 bases from V and 6 bases from J, leaving 17 bases between. The CDR3 bases are TGTGCCAGCGGAACTTCATCCCGCGGCGAGCAGTACTTC. Protein product: CASGTSSRGEQYF.

V is TRBV18 and J is TRBJ2-2; maybe TRBD2 (6 bases). V dropped 2 bases and J dropped 6 bases, with 13 bases sitting between them. This CDR3 spans 15 amino acids. Germline assignment: CDR1 KGHSH and CDR2 LQKENI. CDR3 in amino acids: CASSPGGTDPGELFF. CDR3 bases: TGTGCCAGCTCACCAGGCGGGACGGACCCCGGGGAGCTGTTTTTT.

This chain connects TRBV6-6 to TRBJ1-5; 7 nucleotides align to TRBD1. The J segment lost 3 bases and the V segment lost 6 bases, leaving 5 bases of the junction unmatched. This CDR3 is 14 amino acids long. From germline, CDR1 is MNHNY and CDR2 SVGAGI (reference sequence). Written as DNA, the CDR3 is TGTGCCAGCAGCTCACAGGGGTACAATCAGCCCCAGCATTTT. It codes for CASSSQGYNQPQHF.

This clone appeared a single time. The chain combines TRBV29-1 with TRBJ2-1, with D possibly matching TRBD2 (6 bases). CDR1 is SQVTM, CDR2 ANQGSEA, per germline. The CDR3 length is 12 residues. V was pared by 3 bases and J by 10 bases, with 13 bases between. The CDR3 nucleotides read TGCAGCGTTGATATCATTGGGAGGGAGCAGTTCTTC. Translating gives CSVDIIGREQFF.

This sequence joins TRBV5-4 and TRBJ1-6; possibly TRBD1 for D (6 bases). V was trimmed by 0 bases and J by 11 bases, leaving 12 bases between them. CDR1 SGHNT and CDR2 YYREEE come from the germline V gene (reference sequence). CDR3 length equals 14 residues. CDR3 in amino acids: CASSLEGGATPLHF. The CDR3 coding sequence is TGTGCCAGCAGCTTGGAAGGGGGTGCAACACCCCTCCACTTT.

The gene calls are TRBV9 and TRBJ1-6; D may be TRBD1 (6 bases). Trimming took 3 bases from V and 5 from J, leaving 15 bases between them. The CDR3 totals 16 residues. Germline V lookup: CDR1 SGDLS, CDR2 YYNGEE. The CDR3 nucleotides read TGTGCCAGCAGCGCACTGGACAGTCGAAATAATTCACCCCTCCACTTT. Its protein product is CASSALDSRNNSPLHF.

V is TRBV28 and J is TRBJ1-5; D gene ambiguous. The CDR3 runs to 18 residues. V shed 5 bases and J shed 6 bases, with 26 bases lying between them. Germline lookup yields CDR1 MDHEN and CDR2 SYDVKM. The CDR3 DNA sequence: TGTGCCAGCAGTCATTTCGATCTCAAGGTCCAGGTCCGTCAGCCCCAGCATTTT. Amino acids: CASSHFDLKVQVRQPQHF.

This sequence joins TRBV4-3 and TRBJ1-3; 10 bases align to TRBD1. The germline CDR1 and CDR2 sequences are LGHNA and YSLEER. This CDR3 contains 16 residues. The ends lost 4 bases at V and 0 bases at J; junction bases unmatched: 3. The CDR3 DNA sequence: TGCGCCAGCAGCCCGGGGACAGGGGACTCTGGAAACACCATATATTTT. It codes for CASSPGTGDSGNTIYF.

The chain has TRBV7-2 and TRBJ1-2, with a weak D call TRBD1 (5 bases). Germline V gene lookup returns CDR1 SGHTA and CDR2 FQGNSA. The V end was cut by 6 bases, the J end by 3 bases, with 14 bases between. This CDR3 has 14 residues. CDR3 sequence reads: CASSPPAGDYGYTF. CDR3 coding DNA: TGTGCCAGCAGTCCCCCCGCGGGGGACTATGGCTACACCTTC. The whole variable domain, filled in from reference TRBV7-2 and TRBJ1-2, reads GAGVSQSPSNKVTEKGKDVELRCDPISGHTALYWYRQSLGQGLEFLIYFQGNSAPDKSGLPSDRFSAERTGGSVSTLTIQRTQQEDSAVYLCASSPPAGDYGYTFGSGTRLTVV.

The V call is TRBV28, the J call TRBJ1-6, with 7 bases aligning to TRBD1. CDR3 size: 15 residues. The V gene's germline CDR1 is MDHEN and CDR2 SYDVKM. J lost 8 bases, V lost 5 bases, and 9 bases had no gene match. The DNA for the CDR3 is TGTGCCAGCAGTGCCTTGACAGGGACGGATTCACCCCTCCACTTT. Amino acids: CASSALTGTDSPLHF.

The chain is built from TRBV19 and TRBJ2-3; D may be TRBD2 (6 bases). CDR3 length: 15 amino acids. V dropped 3 bases and J dropped 3 bases, with 13 bases sitting between them. CDR1 and CDR2 (germline): LNHDA, SQIVND (reference sequence). The CDR3, as DNA: TGTGCCAGTAGTATGGGCGGGATTCTTACAGATACGCAGTATTTT. Its translation: CASSMGGILTDTQYF.

The chain recombines TRBV6-5 with TRBJ1-4, with TRBD1 as a possible D gene (6 bases). There are 15 residues in the CDR3. CDR1 and CDR2 from the germline V gene are MNHEY and SVGAGI. V lost 0 bases and J lost 7, with 12 bases in between. CDR3 sequence reads: CASSYSGGLVEKLFF. The CDR3 nucleotides are TGTGCCAGCAGTTACTCCGGGGGGCTGGTTGAAAAACTGTTTTTT.